This TCR beta chain was found in a study of T cells in Graves' hyperthyroidism and ophthalmopathy (dated by TCRdb to the late 2010s). For the study in its entirety: Peripheral blood samples were taken at initial diagnosis, before any treatment was given. TCR V-J signatures able to tell the groups apart were searched for in a discovery cohort of approximately 95 patients, of whom roughly 42 had Graves' ophthalmopathy and around 57 had stable Graves' hyperthyroidism. An independent validation cohort of 18 to 20 hyperthyroidism patients and 17 patients who later progressed to ophthalmopathy tested prospective prediction of ophthalmopathy. The approximately 100 discovery patients were randomly split 7:3 into training and test sets. The study also compared thyroid tissue and blood T-cell repertoires from roughly six Graves' hyperthyroidism patients. Following sampling, methimazole starting at 30 mg daily was given to hyperthyroidism patients, and high-dose intravenous methylprednisolone was given to ophthalmopathy patients. The paper describes TCR Vbeta CDR3 sequencing of 135 peripheral blood samples, made up of 40 to 45 ophthalmopathy patients, some 76 hyperthyroidism patients and about 17 progressor patients.

This clonotype was observed at least ten times. The antigen this receptor binds is unknown. Qualities for individual bases were not recorded, and no much larger clone is one base off. Ophthalmopathy patients had moderately to severely active disease, with a Clinical Activity Score of 3 or more, a NOSPECS grade of 4 or more, and a disease duration of less than 3 months. The study excluded patients with uncontrolled infections, other autoimmune diseases, pregnancy or lactation. Clinical symptoms, serum thyroxine and TRAb, thyroid ultrasound, and orbital computed tomography formed the basis for the diagnoses. Ficoll-Paque density gradient centrifugation was used to isolate PBMCs from around 10 ml of fresh peripheral blood. Total RNA was extracted with Trizol reagent, and quality was checked on an Agilent 2100 Bioanalyzer. The research as a whole found: In validation, progression to ophthalmopathy was predicted by the model with almost 71% sensitivity and 72% to 85% specificity, a median of roughly six months before onset. No statistical method was used to set the sample size in advance, and investigators knew the group allocation. In cross-validation, a model built on a 13 V-J signature told ophthalmopathy apart from stable hyperthyroidism with approximately 90% sensitivity and roughly 81% specificity, and in testing the same model reached 80%/75%. Most expanded thyroid clonotypes (frequency above 0.001) were also found in blood, which suggests that blood repertoires may mirror thyroid immune responses.

V is cut by 6 bases and J by 7 bases, and the space between the germline ends is 15 bases. The cysteine opens and the phenylalanine closes a CDR3 of 14 amino acids. The DNA shown is the 42-base CDR3, in frame from base 1. CDR1 and CDR2, per the germline V gene, are MDHEN and SYDVKM. The TCR beta CDR3 regions were amplified from RNA transcripts. A first-round RT-PCR of the TCR CDR3 used the HTBI primer set with the Qiagen OneStep RT-PCR kit. Libraries were constructed in a second round of multiplex PCR, after which size selection and purification were performed. Sequencing of the libraries was done on an Illumina HiSeq2000 using paired-end 100 bp reads. In the original analysis: Raw data were processed with SOAPnuke, discarding reads with adapters, uncalled bases, mean Phred below 15, or no exact constant-primer or identifier match. COPE v1.2.5 was used to merge the high-quality paired reads, and each unique nucleotide sequence was defined as a clonotype. Clonotypes were aligned to IMGT TRBV, TRBD and TRBJ reference segments using MiTCR v1.1. Analysis was restricted to V-J combinations with a frequency above 0.0001, which covered about 99% of repertoires. The TCS score was defined as F50 (clonal expansion) divided by E x V (chaos), with BLOSUM62-based TCRdist calculated between CDR3 peptides within each V-J. Welch's t-statistics and random forest reduced 500 to 550 V-J features to some 14, which were used in a naive Bayes classifier (R e1071). TCRdb applied fastp at Q25 and MiXCR to the public reads, then kept only in-frame beta chains. Duplicate CDR3 protein sequences are folded into a single record with the most common DNA and genes. TCRdb's processing, not the study's, gives the V and J calls here. The sample table holds about 380,000 distinct CDR3 sequences, of which roughly 15% were seen once. Around 20% of the sample belongs to the ten largest clones.

Sequenced sample: blood. This sequence uses TRBV28 and TRBJ1-4, with the D gene not clear enough to name. This TCR came from a woman aged 30 to 39 with Graves' ophthalmopathy. The CDR3 protein sequence reads: CASSGDQTIEKLFF. The bases are TGTGCCAGCAGCGGAGACCAGACCATTGAAAAACTGTTTTTT.